Included here is one T cell receptor (beta chain) sequence, with context. This clonotype was counted at least ten times. Its antigen remains unidentified. Within one base of it there is no much larger clone, and no base qualities were kept. This record belongs to a study of quantifying T cell responses using KT2 cells (dated 2017 in TCRdb). In the study overall: RNA was DNase-treated and reverse transcribed with TCR alpha and beta constant-region primers, mostly using SuperScript III. Under optimum conditions, the T4 ligation step was estimated to exceed 10% efficiency. PCR2 was performed as a SYBR Green qPCR and was stopped at a predetermined fluorescence threshold so that over-amplification was avoided. On the study overall, not on this receptor specifically: The study did not include a side-by-side comparison of this pipeline with other TCR sequencing techniques. At very high KT2 spike-in numbers, detection of KT2 sequences reached saturation. Even at the lowest spike-in tested, roughly one KT2 cell per 100,000 PBMC, KT2 sequences were still detected. A linear scaling of KT2 alpha and beta sequence counts with input KT2 cell number was observed over several orders of magnitude.

Taken from cysteine to phenylalanine, the CDR3 has 12 residues. Of all the DNA, just the CDR3 is kept, 36 bases in frame from base 1. Looking up the germline V gene yields CDR1 SQVTM and CDR2 ANQGSEA. At the junction V is shortened by 4 bases and J by 5 bases, with 12 bases in between. To test the sensitivity and accuracy of the pipeline, known numbers of KT2, a T cell clone whose TCR had already been sequenced, were spiked into unfractionated PBMC. A range of KT2-to-PBMC ratios was produced by mixing KT2 cells with a fixed number of PBMC. Library generation was performed with UMI-ligation and nested PCR. T4 RNA ligase 1 was used to ligate a single-stranded oligonucleotide containing the Illumina SP2 sequence and a UMI to the 3' end of the cDNA. PCR1 ran approximately 4 cycles (98°C 15 s, 69°C 30 s, 72°C 40 s); the beta primer was an equimolar mix of RC1.1 and RC1.2 covering TRBC1 and TRBC2. From PCR2 onward, TCR alpha and beta chains were processed separately, with sample indices and Illumina adaptors added. Placed after an 8-base spacer, the UMI was made up of 12 random nucleotides arranged as two hexamers with a spacer between them. The libraries were sequenced on an Illumina MiSeq using v2 2x251 paired-end chemistry, usually with about 11 samples in each run. To increase diversity, roughly 4.5-7.5% PhiX DNA was added to each sequencing library. On the authors' methods: bcl2fastq converted raw reads to FASTQ, and Demultiplexor demultiplexed the reads by dual indices. V and J genes were assigned by Decombinator through tag matching, with a single base-pair mismatch being allowed. Collapsinator used UMIs to correct both sequencing errors and frequency errors arising from PCR heterogeneity. CDR3Translator converted Decombinator identifiers into nucleotide sequence, translated that sequence into amino acids, and extracted CDR3 based on C- and N-terminal motifs. Each distinct KT2 TCR was counted as a cluster of KT2 sequences sharing one unique molecular identifier. TCRdb trimmed the raw reads at Q25, called clones with MiXCR and kept productive beta chains. When rows share a CDR3 protein, they turn into one entry using the most common DNA and genes. TCRdb, not the original authors, processed these V and J calls. In this sample the table shows 45,000 to 65,000 distinct CDR3 sequences, around an eighth of which occur a single time. Under 10% of the sample goes to the ten largest clones.

The V gene is TRBV29-1 and the J gene is TRBJ2-7, with an unclear D gene assignment. The receptor's source is a human donor. The specimen was PBMCs spiked with cells of the T cell clone KT2. In nucleotides, the sequence is TGCAGCGTTGCGACGGGTAACGACGAGCAGTACTTC. This is translated as CSVATGNDEQYF.